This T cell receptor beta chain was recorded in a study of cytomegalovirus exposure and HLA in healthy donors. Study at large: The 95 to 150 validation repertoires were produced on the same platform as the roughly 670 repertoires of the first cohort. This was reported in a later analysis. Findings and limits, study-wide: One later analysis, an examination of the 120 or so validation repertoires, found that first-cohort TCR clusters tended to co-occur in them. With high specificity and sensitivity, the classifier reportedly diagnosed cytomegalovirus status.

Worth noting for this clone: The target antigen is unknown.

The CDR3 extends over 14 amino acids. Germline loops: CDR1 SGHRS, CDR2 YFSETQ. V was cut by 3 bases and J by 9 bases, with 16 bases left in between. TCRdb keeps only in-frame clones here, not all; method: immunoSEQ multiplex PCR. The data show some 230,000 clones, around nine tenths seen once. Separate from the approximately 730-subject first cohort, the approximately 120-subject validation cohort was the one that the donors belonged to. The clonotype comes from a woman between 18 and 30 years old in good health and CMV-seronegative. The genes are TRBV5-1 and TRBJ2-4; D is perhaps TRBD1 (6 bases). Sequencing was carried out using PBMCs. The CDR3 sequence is CASSSGQPDSIQYF. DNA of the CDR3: TGCGCCAGCAGCTCGGGACAACCCGACAGCATTCAGTACTTC. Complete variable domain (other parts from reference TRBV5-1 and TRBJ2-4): KAGVTQTPRYLIKTRGQQVTLSCSPISGHRSVSWYQQTPGQGLQFLFEYFSETQRNKGNFPGRFSGRQFSNSRSEMNVSTLELGDSALYLCASSSGQPDSIQYFGAGTRLSVL.